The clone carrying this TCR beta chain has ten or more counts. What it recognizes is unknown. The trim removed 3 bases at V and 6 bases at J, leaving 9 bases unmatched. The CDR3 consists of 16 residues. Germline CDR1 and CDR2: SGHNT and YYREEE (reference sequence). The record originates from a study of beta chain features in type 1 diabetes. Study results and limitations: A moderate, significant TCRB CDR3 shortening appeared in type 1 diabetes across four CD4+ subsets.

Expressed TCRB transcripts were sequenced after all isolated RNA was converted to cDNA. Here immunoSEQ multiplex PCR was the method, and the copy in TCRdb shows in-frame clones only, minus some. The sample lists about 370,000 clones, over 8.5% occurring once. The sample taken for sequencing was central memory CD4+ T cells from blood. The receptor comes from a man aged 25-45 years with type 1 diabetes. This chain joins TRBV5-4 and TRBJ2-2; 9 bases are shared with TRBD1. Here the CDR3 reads CASSYPGQGVAGELFF. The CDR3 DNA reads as TGTGCCAGCAGCTATCCGGGACAGGGCGTGGCCGGGGAGCTGTTTTTT. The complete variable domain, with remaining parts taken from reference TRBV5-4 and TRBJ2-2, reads ETGVTQSPTHLIKTRGQQVTLRCSSQSGHNTVSWYQQALGQGPQFIFQYYREEENGRGNFPPRFSGLQFPNYSSELNVNALELDDSALYLCASSYPGQGVAGELFFGEGSRLTVL.